This note documents a single TCR beta chain sequence. The antigen remains undetermined. This PCR relied on a set of 60 Vbeta primers and 13 Jbeta primers. Original data processing: Roughly 11 million shared chains were among around 78 million unique TCR beta chains counted in a later analysis. The protocol was immunoSEQ multiplex PCR, while the TCRdb copy is restricted to in-frame clones and leaves out a portion. V, J and clone size derive from that table, while D and trimming were established from the DNA sequence. This table holds under 150,000 clones, more than 80% found once. CDR1 and CDR2 from the germline V gene are SGHTA and FQGTGA. The V and J ends lost 3 bases and 7 bases respectively, with 7 bases between them. The CDR3 covers 13 residues. This specimen belongs to a study of cytomegalovirus exposure and HLA in healthy donors. Study-wide findings and caveats: Later genetic work tied a missense DCLRE1C variant to beta-chain V and J trimming. Donors were assumed by presence/absence analyses to have roughly uniform sequencing depth. Among TCR beta chains, those listed as cytomegalovirus-associated numbered over 150.

The sequence was collected from a woman between 35 and 50 years old in good health and CMV-seropositive. Material for sequencing was PBMCs. This chain joins TRBV7-3 and TRBJ1-6; a weak D match, TRBD1 (6 bases). In DNA form, the CDR3 reads TGTGCCAGCAGCTTGGGGGCCAATTCACCCCTCCACTTT. It translates to CASSLGANSPLHF.